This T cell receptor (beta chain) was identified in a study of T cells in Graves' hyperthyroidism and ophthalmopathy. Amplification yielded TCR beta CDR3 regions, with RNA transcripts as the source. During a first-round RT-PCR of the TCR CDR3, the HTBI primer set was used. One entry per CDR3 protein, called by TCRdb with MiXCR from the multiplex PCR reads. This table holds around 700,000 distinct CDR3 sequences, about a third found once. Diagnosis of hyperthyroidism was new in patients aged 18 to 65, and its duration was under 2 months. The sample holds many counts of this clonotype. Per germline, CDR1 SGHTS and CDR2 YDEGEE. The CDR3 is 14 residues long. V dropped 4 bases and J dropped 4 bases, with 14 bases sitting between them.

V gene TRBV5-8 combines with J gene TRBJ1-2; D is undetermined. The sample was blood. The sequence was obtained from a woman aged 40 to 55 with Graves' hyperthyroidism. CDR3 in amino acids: CASSIWTLGYGYTF. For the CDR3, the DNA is TGTGCCAGCAGCATATGGACGTTAGGCTATGGCTACACCTTC.